A selection of T cell receptor beta chains follows, all from one sample in a study of T cell responses to AZD1222 COVID-19 vaccine. Data came from immunoSEQ multiplex PCR; TCRdb stores just in-frame clones and leaves some out. This repertoire shows about 87,000 clones, around 89% found once; its top ten account for over 7.5%. The sequenced sample was peripheral blood, obtained on day 0 of AZD1222 vaccination. The receptor source for this set is an adult in good health. Each CDR3 is given with its conserved first and last residue. D genes are given only for firm matches. Clone size, where shown, is once, few, many, or a class for clones that have expanded.

V gene	clone size	D gene	J gene	CDR3 DNA	CDR3 protein
TRBV7-6	.	.	TRBJ2-7	TGTGCCAGCAGCCAGTCGTCGGGCACCGTCTACGAGCAGTACTTC	CASSQSSGTVYEQYF
TRBV24-1	.	.	TRBJ2-3	TGTGCCACCAGTGATTTGCGTGGGGAAGGCGCAGATACGCAGTATTTT	CATSDLRGEGADTQYF
TRBV7-9	.	TRBD2	TRBJ2-5	TGTGCCAGCAGCTCAACTCGACTAGCGGGGGCACAAGAGACCCAGTACTTC	CASSSTRLAGAQETQYF
TRBV7-6	once	TRBD1	TRBJ2-3	TGTGCCAGCAGCCCACCAGTAGGACAGGGAAGTACAGATACGCAGTATTTT	CASSPPVGQGSTDTQYF
TRBV7-9	.	.	TRBJ1-4	TGTGCCAGCGTAGGGACGGCTAATGAAAAACTGTTTTTT	CASVGTANEKLFF
TRBV7-9	.	.	TRBJ1-4	TGTGCCAGCAGCCCCTCATACCGAGCTAATGAAAAACTGTTTTTT	CASSPSYRANEKLFF
TRBV4-1	few	TRBD1	TRBJ1-5	TGCGCCAGCAGCCGGGGACAGGGGGCGAGCAATCAGCCCCAGCATTTT	CASSRGQGASNQPQHF
TRBV27	once	.	TRBJ2-7	TGTGCCAGCAGTTTCCCCGGGACTTACGAGCAGTACTTC	CASSFPGTYEQYF
TRBV7-9	.	.	TRBJ1-1	TGTGCCAGCAGCTTCGGGCAGACCATGAACACTGAAGCTTTCTTT	CASSFGQTMNTEAFF
TRBV27	.	TRBD1	TRBJ2-7	TGTGCCAGCAGTTCCCTGGGACAGATCCGAGAGCAGTACTTC	CASSSLGQIREQYF
TRBV7-3	.	TRBD2	TRBJ2-3	TGTGCCAGCAGCTTGGGACTAGCAGGAGATACGCAGTATTTT	CASSLGLAGDTQYF
TRBV5-1	.	.	TRBJ2-3	TGCGCCAGCAGCCCCGCCGGTGCAGATACGCAGTATTTT	CASSPAGADTQYF
TRBV2	.	TRBD1	TRBJ1-6	TGTGCCTGTTTGACAGGGTCTCAAGATTCACCCCTCCACTTT	CACLTGSQDSPLHF
TRBV11-1	.	.	TRBJ1-1	TGTGCCAGCAGCTTAGTTGGCCCGAACACTGAAGCTTTCTTT	CASSLVGPNTEAFF
TRBV6-2/TRBV6-3	.	.	TRBJ2-3	TGTGCCAGCAGTTCCAAACGAAACAGAGATACGCAGTATTTT	CASSSKRNRDTQYF
TRBV9	once	.	TRBJ2-4	TGTGCCAGCAGCGTAGGATCGGAGGGTCTGGACATTCAGTACTTC	CASSVGSEGLDIQYF
TRBV5-1	.	.	TRBJ2-6	TGCGCCAGCAGCCCGGAAGGGTCTGGGGCCAACGTCCTGACTTTC	CASSPEGSGANVLTF
TRBV27	.	TRBD1	TRBJ1-1	TGTGCCAGCAGTCTACACCAGGGGGCGAGCACTGAAGCTTTCTTT	CASSLHQGASTEAFF